In its sample, the clone carrying this TCR beta chain was seen a few times. All of the isolated RNA was reverse transcribed, so expressed TCRB transcripts were sequenced. The assay was immunoSEQ multiplex PCR, and TCRdb's table has in-frame clones only and misses some. The sample contains about 400,000 clones, roughly an eighth of which appear only once. Using CD45RO/CCR7/CD25/CD127/CD95/CD27, CD4+ naive, central memory, regulatory and stem cell-like memory cells were sorted. Germline-derived CDR1 and CDR2 are MNHEY and SVGAGI. The CDR3 has 14 amino acids. V trimming: 5 bases; J trimming: 3 bases; junction bases outside the gene matches: 4. This sample was included in a study of beta chain features in type 1 diabetes.

This chain links TRBV6-5 with TRBJ2-7; 10 bases agree with TRBD1. The receptor's source is a man aged 18 to 35 in good health. Sequenced sample: naive CD4+ T cells from blood. The CDR3 nucleotides are TGTGCCAGCAGTCTCCGGGACAGGGGCTACGAGCAGTACTTC. It translates to CASSLRDRGYEQYF.